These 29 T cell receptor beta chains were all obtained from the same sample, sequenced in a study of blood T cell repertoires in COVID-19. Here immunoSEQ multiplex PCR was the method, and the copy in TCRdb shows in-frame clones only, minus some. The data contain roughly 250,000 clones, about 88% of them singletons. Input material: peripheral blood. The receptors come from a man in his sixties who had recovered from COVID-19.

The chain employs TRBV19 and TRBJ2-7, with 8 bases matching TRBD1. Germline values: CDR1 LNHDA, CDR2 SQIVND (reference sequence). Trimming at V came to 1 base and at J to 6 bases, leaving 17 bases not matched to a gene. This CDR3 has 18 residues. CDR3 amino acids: CASSIGSLTGTGVPEQYF. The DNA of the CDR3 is TGTGCCAGTAGTATAGGCTCTCTTACCGGGACAGGTGTCCCCGAGCAGTACTTC.

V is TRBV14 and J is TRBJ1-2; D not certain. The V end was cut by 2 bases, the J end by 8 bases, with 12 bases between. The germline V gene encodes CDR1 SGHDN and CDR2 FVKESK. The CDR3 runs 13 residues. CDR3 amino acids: CASSQNRHEGYTF. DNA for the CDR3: TGTGCCAGCAGCCAAAACCGACATGAGGGCTACACCTTC.

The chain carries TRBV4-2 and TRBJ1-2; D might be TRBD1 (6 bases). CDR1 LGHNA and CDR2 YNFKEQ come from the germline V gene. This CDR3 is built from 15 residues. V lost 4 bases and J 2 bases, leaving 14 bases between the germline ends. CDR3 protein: CASSLPGHTNYGYTF. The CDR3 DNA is TGTGCCAGCAGCCTTCCGGGACACACCAACTATGGCTACACCTTC.

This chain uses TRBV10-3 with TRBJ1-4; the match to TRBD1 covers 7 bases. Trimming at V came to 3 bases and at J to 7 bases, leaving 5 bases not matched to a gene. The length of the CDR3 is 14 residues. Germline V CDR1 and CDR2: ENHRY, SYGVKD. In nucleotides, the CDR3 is TGTGCCATCAGTGAACAGGGGTCGGGTGAAAAACTGTTTTTT. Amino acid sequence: CAISEQGSGEKLFF.

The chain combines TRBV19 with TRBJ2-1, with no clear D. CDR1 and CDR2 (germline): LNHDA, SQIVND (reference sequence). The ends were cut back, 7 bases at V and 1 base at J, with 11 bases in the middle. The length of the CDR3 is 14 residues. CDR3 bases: TGTGCCAGTAACCTCCGTCGGTCCTACAATGAGCAGTTCTTC. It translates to CASNLRRSYNEQFF.

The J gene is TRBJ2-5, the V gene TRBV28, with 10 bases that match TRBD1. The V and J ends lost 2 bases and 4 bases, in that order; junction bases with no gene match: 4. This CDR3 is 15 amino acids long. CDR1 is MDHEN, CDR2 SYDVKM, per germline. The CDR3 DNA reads TGTGCCAGCAGTTTAGGACAGGGGGTACCAGAGACCCAGTACTTC. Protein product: CASSLGQGVPETQYF.

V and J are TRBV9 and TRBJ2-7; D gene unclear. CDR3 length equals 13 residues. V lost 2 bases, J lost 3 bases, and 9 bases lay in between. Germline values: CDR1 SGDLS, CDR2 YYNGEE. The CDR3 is CASSVAEFYEQYF. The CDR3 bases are TGTGCCAGCAGCGTGGCAGAATTCTACGAGCAGTACTTC.

CDR3 coding DNA: TGCGCCAGCAGCCAAGACCGTATGGGGGGGCTCTCAGGGGCCAACGTCCTGACTTTC. Its protein is CASSQDRMGGLSGANVLTF. This sequence joins TRBV4-1 and TRBJ2-6; D perhaps matches TRBD2 (7 bases). Trimming removed 0 bases from V and 4 bases from J, with 19 bases in between. This CDR3 is built from 19 residues. Looked up from germline, CDR1 is MGHRA and CDR2 is YSYEKL.

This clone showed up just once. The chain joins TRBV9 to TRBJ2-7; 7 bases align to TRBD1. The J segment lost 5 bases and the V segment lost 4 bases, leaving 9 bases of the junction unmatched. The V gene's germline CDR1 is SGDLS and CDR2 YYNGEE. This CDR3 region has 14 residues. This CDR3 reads CASSPNRGLNEQYF. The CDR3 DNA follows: TGTGCCAGCAGCCCCAACAGGGGATTAAACGAGCAGTACTTC.

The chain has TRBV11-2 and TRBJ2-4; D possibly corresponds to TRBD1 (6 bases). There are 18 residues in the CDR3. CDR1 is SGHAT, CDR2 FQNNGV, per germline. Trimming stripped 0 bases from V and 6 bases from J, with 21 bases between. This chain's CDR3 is CASSLESPGTIPPNIQYF. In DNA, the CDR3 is TGTGCCAGCAGCTTAGAATCCCCCGGGACAATCCCCCCAAACATTCAGTACTTC.

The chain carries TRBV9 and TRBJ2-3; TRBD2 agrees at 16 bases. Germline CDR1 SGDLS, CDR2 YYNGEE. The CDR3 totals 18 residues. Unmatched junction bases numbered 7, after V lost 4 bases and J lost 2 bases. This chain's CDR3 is CASSSGLAGGPATDTQYF. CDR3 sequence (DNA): TGTGCCAGCAGCTCGGGACTAGCGGGGGGGCCGGCCACAGATACGCAGTATTTT.

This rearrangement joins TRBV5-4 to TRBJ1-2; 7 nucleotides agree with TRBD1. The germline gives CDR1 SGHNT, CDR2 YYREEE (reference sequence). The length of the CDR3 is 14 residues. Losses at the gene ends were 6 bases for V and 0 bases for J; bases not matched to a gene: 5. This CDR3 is CASKSGGTNYGYTF. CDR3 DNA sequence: TGTGCCAGCAAGTCAGGGGGGACTAACTATGGCTACACCTTC.

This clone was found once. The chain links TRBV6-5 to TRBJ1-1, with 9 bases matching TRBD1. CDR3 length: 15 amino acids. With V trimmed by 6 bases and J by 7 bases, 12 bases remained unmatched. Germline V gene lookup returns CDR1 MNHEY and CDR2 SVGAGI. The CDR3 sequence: CASSSTGTGKGEAFF. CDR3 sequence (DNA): TGTGCCAGCAGCTCAACCGGGACAGGGAAGGGTGAAGCTTTCTTT.

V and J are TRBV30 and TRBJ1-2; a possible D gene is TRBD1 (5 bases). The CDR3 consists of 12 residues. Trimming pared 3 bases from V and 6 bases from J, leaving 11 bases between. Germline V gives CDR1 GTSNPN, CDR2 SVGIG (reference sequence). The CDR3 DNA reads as TGTGCCTGGAGGCAGGGTTCTCATGGCTACACCTTC. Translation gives CAWRQGSHGYTF.

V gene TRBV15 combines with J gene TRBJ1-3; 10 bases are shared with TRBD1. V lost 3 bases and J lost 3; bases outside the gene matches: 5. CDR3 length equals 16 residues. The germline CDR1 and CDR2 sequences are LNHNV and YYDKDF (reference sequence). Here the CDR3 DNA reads TGTGCCACCAGCAGCTGGGGACAGGGGTTTGGAAACACCATATATTTT. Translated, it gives CATSSWGQGFGNTIYF.

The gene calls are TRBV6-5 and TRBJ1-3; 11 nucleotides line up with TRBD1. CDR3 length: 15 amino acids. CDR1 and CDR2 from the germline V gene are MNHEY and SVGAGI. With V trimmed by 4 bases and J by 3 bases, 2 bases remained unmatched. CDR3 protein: CASSSDRGLGNTIYF. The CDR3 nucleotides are TGTGCCAGCAGTTCGGACAGGGGGCTTGGAAACACCATATATTTT.

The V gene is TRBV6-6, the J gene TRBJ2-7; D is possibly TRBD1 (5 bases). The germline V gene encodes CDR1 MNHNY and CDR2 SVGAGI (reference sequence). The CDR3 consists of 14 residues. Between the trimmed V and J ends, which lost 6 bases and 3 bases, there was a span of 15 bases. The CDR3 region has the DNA TGTGCCAGCAGGCAGGGTTTAAAGTTCTACGAGCAGTACTTC. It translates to CASRQGLKFYEQYF.

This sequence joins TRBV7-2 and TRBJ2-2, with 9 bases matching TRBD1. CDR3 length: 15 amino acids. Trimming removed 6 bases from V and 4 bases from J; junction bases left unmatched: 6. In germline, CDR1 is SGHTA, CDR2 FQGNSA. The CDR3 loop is CASSRGQGRTGELFF. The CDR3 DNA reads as TGTGCCAGCAGTCGCGGACAGGGGCGCACCGGGGAGCTGTTTTTT.

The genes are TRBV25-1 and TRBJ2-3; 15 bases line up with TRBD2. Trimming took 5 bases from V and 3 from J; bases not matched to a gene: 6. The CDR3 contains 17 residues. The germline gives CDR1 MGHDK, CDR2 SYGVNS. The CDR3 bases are TGTGCCAGCAGTCTCGGACTAGCGGGGGGGCGTACAGATACGCAGTATTTT. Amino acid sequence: CASSLGLAGGRTDTQYF.

The DNA of the CDR3 is TGTGCCAGCAGCTTAACAGGGGCTGGGGCCAACGTCCTGACTTTC. Amino acids: CASSLTGAGANVLTF. This rearrangement joins TRBV7-3 to TRBJ2-6, with D perhaps matching TRBD1 (5 bases). CDR1 SGHTA and CDR2 FQGTGA come from the germline V gene. Trimming took 0 bases from V and 2 from J, leaving 5 bases between them. This CDR3 comprises 15 residues.

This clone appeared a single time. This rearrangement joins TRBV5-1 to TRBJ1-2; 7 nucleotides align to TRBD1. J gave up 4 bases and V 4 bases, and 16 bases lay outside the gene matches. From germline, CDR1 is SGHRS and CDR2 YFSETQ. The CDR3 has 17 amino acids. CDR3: CASSLRDRGGSGYGYTF. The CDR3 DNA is TGCGCCAGCAGCCTCCGGGACAGAGGAGGATCGGGCTATGGCTACACCTTC.

The CDR3 DNA reads as TGTGCCAGCAGCTTGGAGTGGGGAGGGGAACTGTTTTTT. Encoded protein: CASSLEWGGELFF. The rearrangement links TRBV5-5 to TRBJ1-4; weak D call: TRBD1 (5 bases). Per germline, CDR1 SGHKS and CDR2 YYEKEE (reference sequence). Trimming removed 0 bases from V and 12 bases from J, with 12 bases in between. This CDR3 comprises 13 residues. Full variable domain (remainder filled in from reference TRBV5-5 and TRBJ1-4): DAGVTQSPTHLIKTRGQQVTLRCSPISGHKSVSWYQQVLGQGPQFIFQYYEKEERGRGNFPDRFSARQFPNYSSELNVNALLLGDSALYLCASSLEWGGELFFGSGTQLSVL.

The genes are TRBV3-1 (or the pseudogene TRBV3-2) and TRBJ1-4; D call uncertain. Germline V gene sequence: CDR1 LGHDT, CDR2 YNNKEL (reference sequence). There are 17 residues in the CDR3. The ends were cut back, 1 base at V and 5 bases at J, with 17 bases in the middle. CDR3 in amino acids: CASSQGRAGGRNEKLFF. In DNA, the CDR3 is TGTGCCAGCAGCCAAGGTCGTGCAGGAGGGCGGAATGAAAAACTGTTTTTT.

This CDR3 reads CAISRDPRGSPLHF. CDR3 DNA sequence: TGTGCCATCAGCCGGGACCCCAGGGGTTCACCCCTCCACTTT. The chain carries TRBV10-3 and TRBJ1-6; a weak D match, TRBD1 (6 bases). The CDR3 has 14 amino acids. Deletions cut 6 bases from V and 9 bases from J, with 15 bases between. Per germline, CDR1 ENHRY and CDR2 SYGVKD.

CDR3 DNA: TGTGCCAGCAGCTCGGACAGGGGGCGAAATGAAAAACTGTTTTTT. Translation gives CASSSDRGRNEKLFF. This rearrangement joins TRBV7-2 to TRBJ1-4, with 11 positions matching TRBD1. CDR3 size: 15 residues. The V segment lost 4 bases and the J segment 5 bases; nucleotides outside the gene matches: 3. Germline loops: CDR1 SGHTA, CDR2 FQGNSA.

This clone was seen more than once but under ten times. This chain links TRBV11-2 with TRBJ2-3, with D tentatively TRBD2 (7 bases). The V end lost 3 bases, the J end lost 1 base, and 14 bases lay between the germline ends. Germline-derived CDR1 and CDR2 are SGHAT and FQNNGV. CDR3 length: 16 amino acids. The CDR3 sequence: CASSLSGGGGTDTQYF. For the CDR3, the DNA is TGTGCCAGCAGCTTGTCAGGAGGGGGGGGCACAGATACGCAGTATTTT. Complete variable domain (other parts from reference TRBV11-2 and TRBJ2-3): EAGVAQSPRYKIIEKRQSVAFWCNPISGHATLYWYQQILGQGPKLLIQFQNNGVVDDSQLPKDRFSAERLKGVDSTLKIQPAKLEDSAVYLCASSLSGGGGTDTQYFGPGTRLTVL.

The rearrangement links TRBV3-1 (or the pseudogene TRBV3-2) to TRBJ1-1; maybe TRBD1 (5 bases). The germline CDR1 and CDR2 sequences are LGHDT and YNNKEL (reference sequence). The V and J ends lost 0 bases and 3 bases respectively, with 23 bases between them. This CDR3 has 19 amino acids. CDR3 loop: CASSQDRLSSGNGYTEAFF. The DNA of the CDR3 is TGTGCCAGCAGCCAAGATCGTCTATCGTCAGGGAACGGGTACACTGAAGCTTTCTTT.

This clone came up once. Here the CDR3 DNA reads TGTGCCAGTAGTCCACCCCTAGCGGGGAGCACAGATACGCAGTATTTT. Protein product: CASSPPLAGSTDTQYF. The J gene is TRBJ2-3, the V gene TRBV19, with 9 bases lining up with TRBD2. V dropped 5 bases and J dropped 0; count of bases not matched to a gene: 6. This CDR3 is 16 amino acids long. Germline V gives CDR1 LNHDA, CDR2 SQIVND (reference sequence).

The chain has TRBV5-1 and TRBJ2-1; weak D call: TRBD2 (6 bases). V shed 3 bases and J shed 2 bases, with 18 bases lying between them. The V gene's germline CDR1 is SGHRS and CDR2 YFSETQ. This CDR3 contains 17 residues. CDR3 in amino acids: CASSSRDSSRPYNEQFF. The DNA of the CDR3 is TGCGCCAGCAGCTCCCGGGACTCGAGTCGCCCCTACAATGAGCAGTTCTTC.